Below, 26 T cell receptor beta chains from the same sample are listed, as sequenced in a study of T-cell reconstitution after alpha-beta-depleted transplantation in children. Library preparation (for TCRbeta) was performed with unique molecular identifiers. TCRdb reprocessed the PCR reads with MiXCR, giving one entry per CDR3 protein. Of 200,000 to 250,000 distinct CDR3 sequences in the sample, about 12% were seen once. Sequences were derived from PBMCs from the stem cell graft donor, sampled from the stem cell graft. These receptors originate from a human donor who donated a stem cell graft to a child with acute lymphoblastic leukemia.

This clonotype was seen repeatedly, ten times or more. The chain recombines TRBV7-3 with TRBJ2-2; D unclear. Looked up from germline, CDR1 is SGHTA and CDR2 is FQGTGA. The CDR3 totals 12 residues. Trimming cost V 5 bases and J 3 bases, with 4 bases left between them. CDR3 DNA: TGTGCCAGCAGCCAGGACACCGGGGAGCTGTTTTTT. As protein: CASSQDTGELFF. Looking up the rest from reference TRBV7-3 and TRBJ2-2 gives the full variable domain: GAGVSQTPSNKVTEKGKYVELRCDPISGHTALYWYRQSLGQGPEFLIYFQGTGAADDSGLPNDRFFAVRPEGSVSTLKIQRTERGDSAVYLCASSQDTGELFFGEGSRLTVL.

This clonotype was found many times. The chain links TRBV12-3 or TRBV12-4 to TRBJ1-2; TRBD1 matches at 11 bases. The CDR3 extends over 12 amino acids. The junction had 2 bases not matched to a gene; V was cut back by 6 bases and J by 8 bases. CDR3 coding DNA: TGTGCCAGCAGCAGGACAGGGGGCGGCTACACCTTC. Its translation is CASSRTGGGYTF.

This clonotype has at least ten counts. The chain combines TRBV7-3 with TRBJ1-3, with 10 positions matching TRBD1. The CDR3 totals 21 residues. Germline values: CDR1 SGHTA, CDR2 FQGTGA. The V segment lost 0 bases and the J segment 2 bases; nucleotides outside the gene matches: 16. This CDR3 reads CASSLTTHDRGRVRAGNTIYF. Written as DNA, the CDR3 is TGTGCCAGCAGCTTAACCACTCACGACAGGGGGCGAGTTCGGGCTGGAAACACCATATATTTT.

CDR3 sequence: CASRRRIAEIAGELFF. The CDR3 DNA sequence: TGCGCCAGCAGGCGACGGATCGCTGAAATAGCGGGGGAGCTGTTTTTT. This chain uses TRBV4-3 with TRBJ2-2; weak D call: TRBD2 (5 bases). This CDR3 region has 16 residues. Germline-derived CDR1 and CDR2 are LGHNA and YSLEER. Between the trimmed V and J ends, which lost 6 bases and 8 bases, there was a span of 22 bases.

This clonotype occurred many times. V and J are TRBV7-2 and TRBJ2-3, with a weak D call TRBD2 (6 bases). The germline V and J ends were trimmed by 7 bases and 6 bases, with 11 bases remaining between them. The length of the CDR3 is 12 residues. Germline V gene sequence: CDR1 SGHTA, CDR2 FQGNSA. As DNA, the CDR3 is TGTGCCAGCACCCCGGGGGTTGATACGCAGTATTTT. The encoded protein is CASTPGVDTQYF. Variable domain in full (rest from reference TRBV7-2 and TRBJ2-3): GAGVSQSPSNKVTEKGKDVELRCDPISGHTALYWYRQSLGQGLEFLIYFQGNSAPDKSGLPSDRFSAERTGGSVSTLTIQRTQQEDSAVYLCASTPGVDTQYFGPGTRLTVL.

This clonotype was found many times. V is TRBV6-5 and J is TRBJ1-2; tentative D call: TRBD1 (5 bases). CDR1 and CDR2 (germline): MNHEY, SVGAGI. The CDR3 spans 16 residues. Trimming removed 0 bases at V and 8 bases at J, with 19 bases between. CDR3 amino acids: CASSYSIGQGSNGYTF. The CDR3 nucleotides read TGTGCCAGCAGTTACTCGATAGGTCAGGGAAGTAACGGCTACACCTTC.

The J gene is TRBJ2-3, the V gene TRBV20-1; D is unclear. Germline assignment: CDR1 DFQATT and CDR2 SNEGSKA (reference sequence). Trimming shortened V by 5 bases and J by 3 bases, and 12 bases separated the two germline ends. The CDR3 is 13 residues long. CDR3 sequence (DNA): TGCAGTGCTCGTCTTCTGGGGACAGATACGCAGTATTTT. This encodes CSARLLGTDTQYF.

This clonotype appeared many times. The chain employs TRBV25-1 and TRBJ1-4, with no clear D. The CDR3 covers 16 residues. V was cut by 1 base and J by 2 bases, with 11 bases left in between. Germline CDR1 MGHDK, CDR2 SYGVNS. The CDR3 is CASSELKGPTNEKLFF. CDR3 sequence (DNA): TGTGCCAGCAGTGAATTAAAAGGGCCTACTAATGAAAAACTGTTTTTT.

Of note for this clonotype: A much larger clone differs by one base, so this may be a read error. This chain connects TRBV20-1 to TRBJ2-5; no firm D call. This CDR3 has 11 residues. Germline CDR1 is DFQATT and CDR2 is SNEGSKA (reference sequence). The CDR3 here is CSGESQETHYF. CDR3 bases: TGCAGTGGGGAATCCCAAGAGACCCATTACTTC.

On this clonotype: This clone may be a read error of a much larger clone one base away. This chain links TRBV14 with TRBJ2-3; TRBD1 matches at 10 bases. Germline lookup yields CDR1 SGHDN and CDR2 FVKESK. J lost 4 bases, V lost 4 bases, and 8 bases had no gene match. The CDR3 extends over 16 amino acids. CDR3 in DNA: TGTGCCAGCAGCCGAGAGACGACAGGGGGCGCAGATACGCAGTATTTT. This sequence encodes CASSRETTGGADTQYF.

This clonotype was detected many times. The chain links TRBV20-1 to TRBJ2-7; the D gene could be TRBD1 or TRBD2 (5 bases each). CDR3 size: 16 residues. The V gene's germline CDR1 is DFQATT and CDR2 SNEGSKA (reference sequence). Trimming took 1 base from V and 0 from J, leaving 16 bases between them. The CDR3 coding sequence is TGCAGTGCTAGAGCCGTTCGTCGGGGCTACTCCTACGAGCAGTACTTC. Protein product: CSARAVRRGYSYEQYF.

This clonotype was detected many times. The chain couples TRBV5-6 to TRBJ2-1; 8 positions agree with TRBD1. The V and J ends lost 2 bases and 9 bases, in that order; junction bases with no gene match: 10. The CDR3 runs 15 residues. Looked up from germline, CDR1 is SGHDT and CDR2 is YYEEEE. In DNA, the CDR3 is TGTGCCAGCAGCTTTGGGACAGGCTTGGGGAGTGAGCAGTTCTTC. The encoded protein is CASSFGTGLGSEQFF.

This clonotype has a count of ten or more. The rearrangement uses TRBV5-1 and TRBJ2-7; TRBD1 is a possible D gene (6 bases). Germline lookup yields CDR1 SGHRS and CDR2 YFSETQ. CDR3 length equals 14 residues. Trimming took 0 bases from V and 4 from J, leaving 11 bases between them. In DNA form, the CDR3 reads TGCGCCAGCAGCTTGGGCAGGGGCCTATACGAGCAGTACTTC. Its protein is CASSLGRGLYEQYF.

The sample holds many counts of this clonotype. V usage is TRBV9 and J usage is TRBJ2-5; D may be TRBD1 (6 bases). The germline CDR1 and CDR2 sequences are SGDLS and YYNGEE. V lost 1 base, J lost 3 bases, and 7 bases lay in between. The length of the CDR3 is 13 residues. Here the CDR3 reads CASSVQGKETQYF. In nucleotides, the CDR3 is TGTGCCAGCAGCGTACAGGGGAAAGAGACCCAGTACTTC.

Many counts were recorded for this clonotype. This sequence joins TRBV10-3 and TRBJ1-4; possible D gene TRBD1, 5 bases. The CDR3 covers 12 residues. Germline assignment: CDR1 ENHRY and CDR2 SYGVKD. V lost 5 bases, J lost 8 bases, and 9 bases lay in between. CDR3 in DNA: TGTGCCATCAGTCGGGACGGAGAAAAACTGTTTTTT. Translating gives CAISRDGEKLFF.

Ten or more counts support this clonotype. V and J are TRBV30 and TRBJ2-2; D may be TRBD1 (5 bases). This CDR3 contains 13 residues. With 2 bases removed from V and 3 bases from J, the gap between germline ends came to 7 bases. Germline-derived CDR1 and CDR2 are GTSNPN and SVGIG (reference sequence). CDR3 coding DNA: TGTGCCTGGAGTCCCAGGGACACCGGGGAGCTGTTTTTT. Translation: CAWSPRDTGELFF.

There are many counts of this clonotype. The rearrangement joins TRBV4-3 to TRBJ2-1, with D unclear. The CDR3 length is 13 residues. The germline V gene encodes CDR1 LGHNA and CDR2 YSLEER. With 1 base removed from V and 6 bases from J, the gap between germline ends came to 7 bases. CDR3 coding DNA: TGCGCCAGCAGCCAAGTTGTCGGCAATGAGCAGTTCTTC. Encoded protein: CASSQVVGNEQFF.

This clonotype was recorded many times. The chain uses TRBV4-2 and TRBJ2-3; D not certain. The V end was cut by 0 bases, the J end by 6 bases, with 16 bases between. Germline V gene data show CDR1 as LGHNA and CDR2 as YNFKEQ. The CDR3 consists of 16 residues. The CDR3 sequence is CASSQDRAAARDTQYF. As DNA, the CDR3 is TGTGCCAGCAGCCAAGATAGGGCCGCCGCCAGGGATACGCAGTATTTT.

This clonotype has a count of ten or more. V usage is TRBV9 and J usage is TRBJ2-5, with TRBD2 identical over 10 bases. Germline CDR1 is SGDLS and CDR2 is YYNGEE. J gave up 5 bases and V 0 bases, and 4 bases lay outside the gene matches. The CDR3 sequence is 15 residues long. CDR3 sequence reads: CASSVGAGGLETQYF. The DNA for the CDR3 is TGTGCCAGCAGCGTAGGAGCGGGGGGGCTGGAGACCCAGTACTTC.

This clonotype was detected ten times or more. The chain links TRBV20-1 to TRBJ1-5; weak D call: TRBD1 (5 bases). This CDR3 contains 17 residues. V gave up 0 bases and J gave up 1 base, with 16 bases separating them. Germline assignment: CDR1 DFQATT and CDR2 SNEGSKA (reference sequence). CDR3 nucleotide sequence: TGCAGTGCTAGAGACCCCGGCCGGGGGATAAGCAATCAGCCCCAGCATTTT. The encoded protein is CSARDPGRGISNQPQHF.

V and J are TRBV11-2 and TRBJ2-6; no clear D gene. Germline V gene lookup returns CDR1 SGHAT and CDR2 FQNNGV. The CDR3 has 19 amino acids. The V and J ends lost 4 bases and 1 base respectively, with 20 bases between them. Here the CDR3 reads CASSSRPLVFFSGANVLTF. CDR3 DNA: TGTGCCAGCAGCTCACGTCCGTTGGTTTTCTTTTCTGGGGCCAACGTCCTGACTTTC.

This clonotype was detected many times. The chain links TRBV5-1 to TRBJ2-3, with 7 bases aligning to TRBD1. The germline V gene has CDR1 SGHRS and CDR2 YFSETQ. The CDR3 is made up of 11 amino acids. V gave up 2 bases and J gave up 12 bases; unmatched junction bases: 3. Here the CDR3 reads CASSFTGAQYF. CDR3 DNA sequence: TGCGCCAGCAGCTTCACAGGGGCCCAGTATTTT.

The sample holds many counts of this clonotype. The chain is built from TRBV9 and TRBJ2-3, with D hard to call. This CDR3 is built from 13 residues. With 4 bases removed from V and 2 bases from J, the gap between germline ends came to 8 bases. From germline, CDR1 is SGDLS and CDR2 YYNGEE. The CDR3 sequence: CASSPQPTDTQYF. CDR3 nucleotide sequence: TGTGCCAGCAGCCCCCAACCCACAGATACGCAGTATTTT.

This clonotype came up many times. The rearrangement joins TRBV19 to TRBJ2-3; D is possibly TRBD1 (5 bases). Germline CDR1 is LNHDA and CDR2 is SQIVND (reference sequence). V lost 3 bases and J 6 bases, leaving 13 bases between the germline ends. The CDR3 is 14 amino acids. CDR3: CASSISRGWDTQYF. The CDR3, as DNA: TGTGCCAGTAGTATTTCAAGGGGCTGGGATACGCAGTATTTT.

In its sample, this clonotype was seen many times. This rearrangement joins TRBV7-9 to TRBJ2-3; 9 nucleotides match TRBD1. CDR1 is SEHNR and CDR2 is FQNEAQ in the germline V gene (reference sequence). The CDR3 is 16 amino acids. Trimming at V came to 4 bases and at J to 1 base, leaving 6 bases not matched to a gene. DNA for the CDR3: TGTGCCAGCAGCTGGGGAGGGACAGGGCGCACAGATACGCAGTATTTT. Protein product: CASSWGGTGRTDTQYF.

Turning to this clonotype: A much larger clone differs by one base, so this may be a read error. This rearrangement joins TRBV12-3 or TRBV12-4 to TRBJ2-7; the D gene is possibly TRBD2 (6 bases). This CDR3 contains 13 residues. The V end was cut by 4 bases, the J end by 3 bases, with 10 bases between. The CDR3: CASSSIGSYEQYV. The DNA of the CDR3 is TGTGCCAGCAGTTCCATCGGGAGCTACGAGCAGTACGTC.